This paragraph covers one T cell receptor beta chain sequence. Its matching antigen is unknown. The CDR3 extends over 21 amino acids. CD8 cells classed as naive were CD45RO-negative and positively selected for CCR7, excluding terminally differentiated effector memory CD45RA+ cells. The data derive from a study of shared clonotypes between healthy human individuals. General study points: Between a handful of donors, naive CD4 clonotypes were shared at a level of about 5%.

This table comes from immunoSEQ multiplex PCR, and its TCRdb copy is limited to in-frame clones, with some not included. The sample holds hundreds of thousands of clones; 95% to 96% are singletons and the top ten take 0.11%. The V and J genes are TRBV21-1 and TRBJ2-5; the tabulated D call, TRBD1, remains unverified against the DNA. TRBV21-1 has pseudogene status. The sequencing sample was made of naive CD8+ T cells sorted from blood. The origin of this receptor is a woman aged 25 to 39 in good health. This CDR3 is CASSKVSGRGQGTLRRETQYF. CDR3 DNA: TGTGCCAGCAGCAAGGTGAGTGGTAGGGGACAGGGGACTTTAAGGAGGGAGACCCAGTACTTC.